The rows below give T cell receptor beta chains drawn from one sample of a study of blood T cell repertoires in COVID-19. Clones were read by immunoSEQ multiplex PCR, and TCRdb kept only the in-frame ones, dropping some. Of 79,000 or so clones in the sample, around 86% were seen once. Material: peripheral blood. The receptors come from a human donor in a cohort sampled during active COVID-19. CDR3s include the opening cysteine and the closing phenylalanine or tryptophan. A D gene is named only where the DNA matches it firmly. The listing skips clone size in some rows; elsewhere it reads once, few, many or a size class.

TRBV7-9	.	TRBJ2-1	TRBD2	CASSDIRGTRGYNEQFF	TGTGCCAGCAGCGATATTAGAGGGACTAGAGGTTACAATGAGCAGTTCTTC
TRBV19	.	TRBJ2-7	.	CASSRRPGDEQYF	TGTGCCAGTTCTAGACGCCCCGGAGACGAGCAGTACTTC
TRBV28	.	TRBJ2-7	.	CASSSTQGPDDEQYF	TGTGCCAGCAGTTCCACACAGGGTCCGGACGACGAGCAGTACTTC
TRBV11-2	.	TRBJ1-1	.	CASRQVRGPPLNTEAFF	TGTGCCAGCAGACAAGTAAGAGGGCCCCCCCTGAACACTGAAGCTTTCTTT
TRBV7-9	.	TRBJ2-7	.	CASSSSTGYHEQYF	TGTGCCAGCAGTTCTTCTACAGGGTACCACGAGCAGTACTTC
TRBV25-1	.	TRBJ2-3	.	CASSATGSTDTQYF	TGTGCCAGCAGTGCGACAGGCAGCACAGATACGCAGTATTTT
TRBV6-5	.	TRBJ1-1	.	CASSYIMGEGTEAFF	TGTGCCAGCAGTTACATCATGGGGGAGGGGACTGAAGCTTTCTTT
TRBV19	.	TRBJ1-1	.	CASSIGGRGTEAFF	TGTGCCAGTAGTATCGGGGGGCGCGGAACTGAAGCTTTCTTT
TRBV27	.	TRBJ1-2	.	CASSLPGNGYTF	TGTGCCAGCAGTTTACCCGGGAATGGCTACACCTTC
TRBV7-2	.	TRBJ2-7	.	CASTRDSSSYEQYF	TGTGCCAGCACCCGGGACTCGTCTTCCTACGAGCAGTACTTC
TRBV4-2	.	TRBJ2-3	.	CASSQVPGLSTDTQYF	TGTGCCAGCAGCCAAGTCCCGGGACTTAGCACAGATACGCAGTATTTT
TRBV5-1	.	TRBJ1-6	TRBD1	CASSLVQGAKSPLHF	TGCGCCAGCAGCTTGGTACAGGGGGCCAAGTCACCCCTCCACTTT
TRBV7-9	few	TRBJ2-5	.	CASSPPGSAAQETQYF	TGTGCCAGCAGCCCCCCCGGGAGTGCGGCCCAAGAGACCCAGTACTTC
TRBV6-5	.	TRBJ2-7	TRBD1	CASSSGTASSYEQYF	TGTGCCAGCAGCTCCGGGACAGCTAGCTCCTACGAGCAGTACTTC
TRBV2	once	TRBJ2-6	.	CASTFDGRSGANVLTF	TGTGCCAGCACTTTCGACGGGAGAAGTGGGGCCAACGTCCTGACTTTC
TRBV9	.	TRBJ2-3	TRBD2	CASSVLAGGGLADTQYF	TGTGCCAGCAGCGTACTAGCGGGAGGGGGTTTGGCAGATACGCAGTATTTT
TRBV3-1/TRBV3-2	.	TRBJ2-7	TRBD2	CASSPMRGGLLHEQYF	TGTGCCAGCAGCCCCATGCGCGGGGGATTGCTCCACGAGCAGTACTTC
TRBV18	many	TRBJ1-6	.	CASSPDRSPLHF	TGTGCCAGCTCTCCCGATAGATCACCCCTCCACTTT
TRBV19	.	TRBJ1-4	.	CASSIDFGEKLFF	TGTGCCAGTAGTATAGACTTCGGTGAAAAACTGTTTTTT
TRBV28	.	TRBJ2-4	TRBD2	CASPPRGASGPVAKNIQYF	TGTGCCAGCCCCCCGAGGGGGGCTAGCGGGCCCGTAGCCAAAAACATTCAGTACTTC
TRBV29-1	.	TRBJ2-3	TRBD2	CSVPGLAATDTQYF	TGCAGCGTTCCCGGACTAGCGGCAACAGATACGCAGTATTTT
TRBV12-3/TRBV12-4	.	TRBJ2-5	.	CASSFLSGETQYF	TGTGCCAGCAGTTTTCTTAGTGGAGAGACCCAGTACTTC
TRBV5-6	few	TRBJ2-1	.	CASSLATGGGNEQFF	TGTGCCAGCAGCTTGGCCACAGGGGGGGGCAATGAGCAGTTCTTC
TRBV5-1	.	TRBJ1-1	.	CASATGLNTEAFF	TGCGCCAGCGCCACAGGGCTGAACACTGAAGCTTTCTTT
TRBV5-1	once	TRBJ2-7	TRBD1	CASSFGDSSYEQYF	TGCGCCAGCAGCTTCGGGGACAGCTCCTACGAGCAGTACTTC
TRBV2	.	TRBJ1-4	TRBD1	CASSFQGADEKLFF	TGTGCCAGCAGCTTCCAGGGGGCGGATGAAAAACTGTTTTTT
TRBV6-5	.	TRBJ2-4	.	CASSPLDRANIQYF	TGTGCCAGCAGCCCCTTGGACAGAGCAAACATTCAGTACTTC
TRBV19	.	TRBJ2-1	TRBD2	CASSASGPSYNEQFF	TGTGCCAGTAGTGCTAGCGGGCCTTCCTACAATGAGCAGTTCTTC
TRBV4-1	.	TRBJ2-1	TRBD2	CASSQGGASGRRYNEQFF	TGCGCCAGCAGCCAGGGGGGGGCTAGCGGGAGACGCTACAATGAGCAGTTCTTC
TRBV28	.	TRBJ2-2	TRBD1	CASIRDRGVGELFF	TGTGCCAGCATACGGGACAGGGGAGTCGGGGAGCTGTTTTTT
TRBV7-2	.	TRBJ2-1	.	CASSLPGGIGEQFF	TGTGCCAGCAGCCTGCCCGGAGGCATCGGTGAGCAGTTCTTC
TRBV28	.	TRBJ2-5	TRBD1	CASSLSRTGAVETQYF	TGTGCCAGCAGTTTATCTAGGACAGGGGCAGTAGAGACCCAGTACTTC
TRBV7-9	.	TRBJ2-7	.	CASTHSSGSREQYF	TGTGCCAGCACCCACTCATCCGGGTCTCGGGAGCAGTACTTC
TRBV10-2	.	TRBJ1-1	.	CASSAAGASEAFF	TGCGCCAGCAGTGCAGCAGGGGCCTCTGAAGCTTTCTTT
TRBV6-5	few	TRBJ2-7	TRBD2	CASSPVAGSYEQYF	TGTGCCAGCAGTCCGGTAGCGGGCTCCTACGAGCAGTACTTC
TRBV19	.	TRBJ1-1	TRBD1	CASRGDSHLGNTEAFF	TGTGCCAGTAGGGGGGACAGCCATTTGGGGAACACTGAAGCTTTCTTT
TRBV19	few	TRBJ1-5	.	CASTFFISNQPQHF	TGTGCCAGTACCTTTTTTATTAGCAATCAGCCCCAGCATTTT
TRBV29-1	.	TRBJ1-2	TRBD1	CSVAAGGDYGYTF	TGCAGCGTTGCTGCAGGGGGAGACTATGGCTACACCTTC
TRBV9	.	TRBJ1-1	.	CASSEGVGTEAFF	TGTGCCAGCAGCGAAGGAGTGGGCACTGAAGCTTTCTTT
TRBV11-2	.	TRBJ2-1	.	CASSQGGYNEQFF	TGTGCCAGCAGCCAGGGCGGTTACAATGAGCAGTTCTTC
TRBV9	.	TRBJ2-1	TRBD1	CASSVPGGNEQFF	TGTGCCAGCAGCGTCCCAGGGGGTAATGAGCAGTTCTTC
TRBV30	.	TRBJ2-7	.	CAWTLGLGEQYF	TGTGCCTGGACCCTGGGACTCGGCGAGCAGTACTTC
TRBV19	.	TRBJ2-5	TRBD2	CASRKAGGQETQYF	TGTGCCAGTAGAAAGGCGGGAGGGCAAGAGACCCAGTACTTC
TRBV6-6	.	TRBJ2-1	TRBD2	CASSPGGSYNEQFF	TGTGCCAGCAGTCCGGGGGGCTCCTACAATGAGCAGTTCTTC
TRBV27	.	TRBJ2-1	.	CASSLFRYNEQFF	TGTGCCAGCAGTTTATTTCGGTACAATGAGCAGTTCTTC
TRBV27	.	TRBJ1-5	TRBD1	CASSFYPRTGSNQPQHF	TGTGCCAGCAGTTTTTACCCGAGGACAGGTAGCAATCAGCCCCAGCATTTT
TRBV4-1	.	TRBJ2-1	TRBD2	CASSTQWREGPGGQFF	TGCGCCAGCAGCACCCAATGGCGGGAGGGCCCCGGGGGGCAGTTCTTC
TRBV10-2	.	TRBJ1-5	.	CASTPEGGGNQPQHF	TGCGCCAGCACCCCAGAAGGGGGTGGCAATCAGCCCCAGCATTTT
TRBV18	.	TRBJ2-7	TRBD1	CASSPTGEVSYEQYF	TGTGCCAGCTCGCCCACAGGGGAAGTCTCCTACGAGCAGTACTTC
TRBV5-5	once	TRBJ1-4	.	CASRASGTLGPATNEKLFF	TGTGCCAGCAGGGCTTCCGGGACATTGGGGCCTGCAACTAATGAAAAACTGTTTTTT
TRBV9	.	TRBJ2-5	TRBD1	CASSAGQQETQYF	TGTGCCAGCAGCGCGGGACAGCAAGAGACCCAGTACTTC
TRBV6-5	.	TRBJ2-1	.	CASSPHNRGKNEQFF	TGTGCCAGCAGTCCTCACAACAGAGGGAAGAATGAGCAGTTCTTC
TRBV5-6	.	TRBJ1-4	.	CASSSFGQTATNEKLFF	TGTGCCAGCAGCTCCTTCGGACAGACGGCAACTAATGAAAAACTGTTTTTT